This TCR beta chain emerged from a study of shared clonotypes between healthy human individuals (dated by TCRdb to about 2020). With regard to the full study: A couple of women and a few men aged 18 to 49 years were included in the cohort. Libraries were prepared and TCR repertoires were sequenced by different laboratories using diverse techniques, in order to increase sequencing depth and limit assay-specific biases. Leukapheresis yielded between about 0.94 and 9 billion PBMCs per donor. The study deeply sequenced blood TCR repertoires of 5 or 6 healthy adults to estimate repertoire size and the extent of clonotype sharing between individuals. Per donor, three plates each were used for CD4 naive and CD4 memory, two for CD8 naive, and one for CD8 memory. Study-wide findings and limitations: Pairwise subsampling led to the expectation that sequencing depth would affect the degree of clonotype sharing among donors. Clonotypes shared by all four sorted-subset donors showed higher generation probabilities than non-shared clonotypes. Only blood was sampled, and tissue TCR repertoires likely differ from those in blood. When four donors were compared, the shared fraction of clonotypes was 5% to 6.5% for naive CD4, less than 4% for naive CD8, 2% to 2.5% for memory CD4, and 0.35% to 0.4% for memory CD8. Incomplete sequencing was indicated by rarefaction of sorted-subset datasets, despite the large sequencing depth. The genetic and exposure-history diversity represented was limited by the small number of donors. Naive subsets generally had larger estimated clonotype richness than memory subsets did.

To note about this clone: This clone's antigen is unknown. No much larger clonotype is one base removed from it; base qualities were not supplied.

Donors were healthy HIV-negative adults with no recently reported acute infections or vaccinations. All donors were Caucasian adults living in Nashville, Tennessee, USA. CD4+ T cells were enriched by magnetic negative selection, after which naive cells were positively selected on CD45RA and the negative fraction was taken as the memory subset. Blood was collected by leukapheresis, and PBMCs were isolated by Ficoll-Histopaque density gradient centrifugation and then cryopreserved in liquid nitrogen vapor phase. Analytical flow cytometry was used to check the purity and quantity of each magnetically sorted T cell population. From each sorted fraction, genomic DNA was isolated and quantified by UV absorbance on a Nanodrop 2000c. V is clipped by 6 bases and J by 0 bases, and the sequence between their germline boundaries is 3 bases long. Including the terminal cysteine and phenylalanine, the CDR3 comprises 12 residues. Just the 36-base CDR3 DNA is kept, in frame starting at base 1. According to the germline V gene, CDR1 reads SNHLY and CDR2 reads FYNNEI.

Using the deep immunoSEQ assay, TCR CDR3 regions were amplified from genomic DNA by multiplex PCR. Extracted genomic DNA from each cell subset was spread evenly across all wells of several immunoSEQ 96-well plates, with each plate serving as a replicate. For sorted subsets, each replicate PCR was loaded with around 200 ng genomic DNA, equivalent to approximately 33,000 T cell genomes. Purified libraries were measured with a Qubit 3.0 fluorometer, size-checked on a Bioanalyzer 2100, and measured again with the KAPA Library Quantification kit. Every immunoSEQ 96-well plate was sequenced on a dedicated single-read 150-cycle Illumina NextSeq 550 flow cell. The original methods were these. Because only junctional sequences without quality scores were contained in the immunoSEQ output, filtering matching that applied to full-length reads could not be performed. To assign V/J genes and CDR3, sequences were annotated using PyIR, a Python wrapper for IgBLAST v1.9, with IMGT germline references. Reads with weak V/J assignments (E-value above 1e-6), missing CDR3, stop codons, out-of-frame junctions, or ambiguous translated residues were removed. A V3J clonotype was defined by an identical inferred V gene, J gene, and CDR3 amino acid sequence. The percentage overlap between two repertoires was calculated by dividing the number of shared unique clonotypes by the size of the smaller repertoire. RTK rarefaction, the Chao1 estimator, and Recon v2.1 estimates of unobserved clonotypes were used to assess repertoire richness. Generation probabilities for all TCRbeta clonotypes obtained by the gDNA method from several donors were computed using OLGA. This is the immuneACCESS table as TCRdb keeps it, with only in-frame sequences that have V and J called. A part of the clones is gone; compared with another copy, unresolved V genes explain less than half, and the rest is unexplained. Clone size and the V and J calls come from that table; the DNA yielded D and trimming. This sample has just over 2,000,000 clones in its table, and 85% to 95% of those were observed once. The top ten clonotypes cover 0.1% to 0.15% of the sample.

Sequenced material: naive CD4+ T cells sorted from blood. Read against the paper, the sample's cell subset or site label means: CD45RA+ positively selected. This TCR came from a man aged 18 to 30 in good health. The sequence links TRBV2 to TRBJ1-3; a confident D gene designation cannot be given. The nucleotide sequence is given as TGTGCCAGCAGGGCCTCTGGAAACACCATATATTTT. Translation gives CASRASGNTIYF.